This T cell receptor beta chain came from a study of blood T cell repertoires in COVID-19. This table comes from immunoSEQ multiplex PCR, and its TCRdb copy is limited to in-frame clones, with some not included. Of under 350,000 clones listed, approximately 88% were seen once; the top ten hold 2% to 2.5%. The V end was cut by 0 bases, the J end by 0 bases, with 14 bases between. The germline gives CDR1 SGDLS, CDR2 YYNGEE. The CDR3 consists of 17 residues. The specimen was peripheral blood. The chain links TRBV9 to TRBJ2-3, with no clear D. The receptor was isolated from a man aged 50 to 60 with acute or convalescent COVID-19. The DNA for the CDR3 is TGTGCCAGCAGCGTAGGGGTCTCGGGTCCTAGCACAGATACGCAGTATTTT. This sequence encodes CASSVGVSGPSTDTQYF. Looking up the rest from reference TRBV9 and TRBJ2-3 gives the full variable domain: DSGVTQTPKHLITATGQRVTLRCSPRSGDLSVYWYQQSLDQGLQFLIQYYNGEERAKGNILERFSAQQFPDLHSELNLSSLELGDSALYFCASSVGVSGPSTDTQYFGPGTRLTVL.